This TCR beta chain was identified during a study of cytomegalovirus exposure and HLA in healthy donors. Study conclusions and caveats: In vitro confirmation showed a few CMV-associated chains to be CMV antigen specific.

Both 60 Vbeta primers and 13 Jbeta primers went into the PCR. Sequencing was performed with immunoSEQ multiplex PCR; in TCRdb, only in-frame clones are kept and a portion is missing. The repertoire includes nearly 200,000 clones, roughly four fifths of them detected once, and around 6.3% sits in the top ten. Germline lookup yields CDR1 MNHEY and CDR2 SVGAGI. V was pared by 2 bases and J by 2 bases, with 10 bases between. The CDR3 is 16 residues long. Worth noting for this clone: Antigen specificity is unknown.

V is TRBV6-5 and J is TRBJ2-6; tentatively, D is TRBD1 (6 bases). The sequenced sample was PBMCs. The sequence derives from a woman aged 45-65 years in good health and CMV-seropositive. The CDR3 DNA reads TGTGCCAGCAGTTACGTACAGGGTGCTGGGGCCAACGTCCTGACTTTC. Translated, it gives CASSYVQGAGANVLTF.